The clone carrying this T cell receptor (beta chain) was detected only a few times. Its antigen remains unidentified. CDR3 length: 12 amino acids. V dropped 1 base and J dropped 7 bases, with 8 bases sitting between them. The V gene's germline CDR1 is SEHNR and CDR2 FQNEAQ (reference sequence). Measured with immunoSEQ multiplex PCR; TCRdb has only the in-frame clones, and not every one. The sample shows under 40,000 clones, around 80% of them seen only once. This record belongs to a study of memory CD4+ T cells and cytomegalovirus serostatus. Single viable CD3+CD4+CD8-CD45RO+ cells were sorted as the memory CD4+ T cells. CMV serostatus came from serum IgG against pp150, pp28, p38, p52. Study conclusions and caveats: CD4+ memory repertoires contained about 40% of the 164 reported CMV TCRbeta sequences.

The chain has TRBV7-9 and TRBJ2-7; D possibly corresponds to TRBD2 (5 bases). The sequencing sample was made of memory CD4+ T cells from blood. This receptor was identified in an adult in good health and CMV-seropositive. The CDR3 protein is CASSLGRGEQYF. DNA of the CDR3: TGTGCCAGCAGCTTAGGTAGAGGGGAGCAGTACTTC.